This TCR beta chain was identified during a study of cytomegalovirus exposure and HLA in healthy donors. Overall study results and limits: TCR beta sequences reportedly predicted the HLA-A and HLA-B alleles of most subjects accurately.

Turning to this clone: Its antigen is not identified.

This CDR3 contains 13 residues. Germline V lookup: CDR1 KGHSH, CDR2 LQKENI. The germline V and J ends were trimmed by 0 bases and 9 bases, with 10 bases remaining between them. Both 60 Vbeta primers and 13 Jbeta primers went into the PCR. Assay used: immunoSEQ multiplex PCR; TCRdb lists only in-frame clones, some missing. In the table there are roughly 160,000 clones, roughly 77% of which are singletons. The V gene is TRBV18, the J gene TRBJ2-3; no clear D gene. The receptor comes from a man aged 30 to 39 in good health and CMV-seropositive. The sequencing input was PBMCs. The CDR3 nucleotides read TGTGCCAGCTCACCACCGACCAGCGAGACGCAGTATTTT. This sequence encodes CASSPPTSETQYF.